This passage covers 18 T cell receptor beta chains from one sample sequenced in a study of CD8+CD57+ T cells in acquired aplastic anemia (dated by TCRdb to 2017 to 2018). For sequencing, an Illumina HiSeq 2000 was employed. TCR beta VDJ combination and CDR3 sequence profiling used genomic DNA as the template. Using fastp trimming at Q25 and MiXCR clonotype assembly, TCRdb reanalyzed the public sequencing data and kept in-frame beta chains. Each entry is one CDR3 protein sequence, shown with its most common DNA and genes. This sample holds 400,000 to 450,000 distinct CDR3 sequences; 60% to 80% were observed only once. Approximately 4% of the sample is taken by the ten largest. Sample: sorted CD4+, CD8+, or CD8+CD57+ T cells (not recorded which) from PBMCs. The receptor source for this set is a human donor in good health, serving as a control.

The CDR3 DNA follows: TGCGCCAGCAGCTTGACAGGGGGGAAGAATGAGCAGTTCTTC. Its translation is CASSLTGGKNEQFF. This chain links TRBV5-1 with TRBJ2-1, with 8 positions matching TRBD1. Trimming cost V 1 base and J 7 bases; bases outside gene matches: 4. From germline, CDR1 is SGHRS and CDR2 YFSETQ. The CDR3 sequence is 14 residues long. The full variable domain, rest sourced from reference TRBV5-1 and TRBJ2-1, is KAGVTQTPRYLIKTRGQQVTLSCSPISGHRSVSWYQQTPGQGLQFLFEYFSETQRNKGNFPGRFSGRQFSNSRSEMNVSTLELGDSALYLCASSLTGGKNEQFFGPGTRLTVL.

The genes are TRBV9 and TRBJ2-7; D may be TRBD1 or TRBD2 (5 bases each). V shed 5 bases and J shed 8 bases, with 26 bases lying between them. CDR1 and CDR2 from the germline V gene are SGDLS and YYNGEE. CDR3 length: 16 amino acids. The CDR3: CASSGTGTGTKDKQYF. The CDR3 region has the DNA TGTGCCAGCAGTGGGACGGGCACTGGGACCAAAGACAAGCAGTACTTC.

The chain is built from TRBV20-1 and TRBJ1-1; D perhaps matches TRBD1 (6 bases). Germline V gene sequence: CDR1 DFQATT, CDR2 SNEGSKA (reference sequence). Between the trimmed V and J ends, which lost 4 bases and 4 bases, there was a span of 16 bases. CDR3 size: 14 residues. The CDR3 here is CSATPGGGGTEAFF. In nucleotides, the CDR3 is TGCAGTGCTACCCCGGGGGGCGGAGGCACTGAAGCTTTCTTT.

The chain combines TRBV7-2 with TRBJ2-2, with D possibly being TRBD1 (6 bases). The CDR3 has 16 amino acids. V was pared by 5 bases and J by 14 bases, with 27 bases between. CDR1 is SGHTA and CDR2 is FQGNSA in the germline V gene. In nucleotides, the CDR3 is TGTGCCAGCAGCCGGAGCAGGGGCTACGAGCAGTACTTCCTGTTTTTT. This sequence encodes CASSRSRGYEQYFLFF.

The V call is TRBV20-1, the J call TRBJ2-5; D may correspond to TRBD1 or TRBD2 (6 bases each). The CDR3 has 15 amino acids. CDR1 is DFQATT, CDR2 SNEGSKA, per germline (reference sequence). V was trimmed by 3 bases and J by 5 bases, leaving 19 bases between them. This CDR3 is CSARVLGGHGETQYF. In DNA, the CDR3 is TGCAGTGCTAGGGTCCTAGGGGGGCACGGGGAGACCCAGTACTTC.

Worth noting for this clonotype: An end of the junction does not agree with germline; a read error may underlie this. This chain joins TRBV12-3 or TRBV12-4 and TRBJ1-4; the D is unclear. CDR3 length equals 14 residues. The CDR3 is CASSEGSTNEKLFF. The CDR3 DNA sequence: TGCGCCAGCAGTGAAGGGAGCACTAATGAAAAACTGTTTTTT.

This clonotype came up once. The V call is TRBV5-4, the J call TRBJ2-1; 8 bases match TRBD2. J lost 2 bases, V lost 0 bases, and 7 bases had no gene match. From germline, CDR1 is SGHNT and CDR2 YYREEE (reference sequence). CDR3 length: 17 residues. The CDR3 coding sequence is TGTGCCAGCAGCTTGGCCTGTGGAGCGGGGGCCTACAATGAGCAGTTCTTC. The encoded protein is CASSLACGAGAYNEQFF.

The chain's CDR3 is CASSAGTGEHEQYF. CDR3 nucleotide sequence: TGCGCCAGCAGCGCCGGGACAGGCGAGCACGAGCAGTACTTC. The genes are TRBV5-1 and TRBJ2-7, with 8 positions matching TRBD1. Germline assignment: CDR1 SGHRS and CDR2 YFSETQ. The CDR3 loop spans 14 amino acids. V shed 4 bases and J 5 bases; nucleotides not matched to a gene: 8. The whole variable domain, remainder taken from reference TRBV5-1 and TRBJ2-7, is KAGVTQTPRYLIKTRGQQVTLSCSPISGHRSVSWYQQTPGQGLQFLFEYFSETQRNKGNFPGRFSGRQFSNSRSEMNVSTLELGDSALYLCASSAGTGEHEQYFGPGTRLTVT.

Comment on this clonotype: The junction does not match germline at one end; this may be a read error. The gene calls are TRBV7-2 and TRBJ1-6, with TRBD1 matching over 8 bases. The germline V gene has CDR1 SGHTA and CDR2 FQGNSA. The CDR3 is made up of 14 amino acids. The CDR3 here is CASSVATGGTPLHF. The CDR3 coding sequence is TGTGCCAGCAGCGTAGCTACAGGGGGTACACCCCTCCACTTT.

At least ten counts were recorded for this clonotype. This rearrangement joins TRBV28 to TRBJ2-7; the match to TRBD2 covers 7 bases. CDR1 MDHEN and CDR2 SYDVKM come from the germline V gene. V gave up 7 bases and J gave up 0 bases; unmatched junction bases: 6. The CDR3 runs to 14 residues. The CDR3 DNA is TGTGCCAGCAAGGCCGCGGGGGACTCCTACGAGCAGTACTTC. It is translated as CASKAAGDSYEQYF. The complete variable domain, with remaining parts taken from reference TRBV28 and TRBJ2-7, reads DVKVTQSSRYLVKRTGEKVFLECVQDMDHENMFWYRQDPGLGLRLIYFSYDVKMKEKGDIPEGYSVSREKKERFSLILESASTNQTSMYLCASKAAGDSYEQYFGPGTRLTVT.

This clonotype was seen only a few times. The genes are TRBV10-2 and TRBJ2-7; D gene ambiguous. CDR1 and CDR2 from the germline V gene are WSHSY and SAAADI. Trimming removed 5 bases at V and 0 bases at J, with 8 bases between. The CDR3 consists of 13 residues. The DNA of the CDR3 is TGCGCCAGCAGTAGGCGGAACTCCTACGAGCAGTACTTC. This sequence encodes CASSRRNSYEQYF.

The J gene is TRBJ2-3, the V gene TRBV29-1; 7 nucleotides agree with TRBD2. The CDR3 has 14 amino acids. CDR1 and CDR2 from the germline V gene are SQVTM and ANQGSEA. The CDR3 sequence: CSARGGGEEDTQYF. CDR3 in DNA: TGCAGTGCTAGGGGTGGGGGGGAGGAAGATACGCAGTATTTT.

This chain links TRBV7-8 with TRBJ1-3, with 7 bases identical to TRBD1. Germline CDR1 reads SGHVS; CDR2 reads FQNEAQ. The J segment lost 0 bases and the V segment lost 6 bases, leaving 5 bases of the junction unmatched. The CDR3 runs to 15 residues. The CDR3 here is CASSPQGRSGNTIYF. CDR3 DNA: TGTGCCAGCAGTCCACAGGGGCGCTCTGGAAACACCATATATTTT.

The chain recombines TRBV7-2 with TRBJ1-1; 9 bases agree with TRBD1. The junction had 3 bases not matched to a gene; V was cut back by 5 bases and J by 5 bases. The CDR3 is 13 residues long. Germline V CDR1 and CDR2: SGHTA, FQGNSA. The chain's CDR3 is CASSMTGGTEAFF. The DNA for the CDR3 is TGTGCCAGCAGCATGACAGGGGGAACTGAAGCTTTCTTT.

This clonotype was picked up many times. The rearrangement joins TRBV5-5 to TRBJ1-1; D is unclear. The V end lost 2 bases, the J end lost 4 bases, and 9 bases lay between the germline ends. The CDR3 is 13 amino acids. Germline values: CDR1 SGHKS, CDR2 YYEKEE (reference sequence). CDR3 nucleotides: TGTGCCAGCAGCTTTGCGGCCCCCACTGAAGCTTTCTTT. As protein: CASSFAAPTEAFF. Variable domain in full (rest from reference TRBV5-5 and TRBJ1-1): DAGVTQSPTHLIKTRGQQVTLRCSPISGHKSVSWYQQVLGQGPQFIFQYYEKEERGRGNFPDRFSARQFPNYSSELNVNALLLGDSALYLCASSFAAPTEAFFGQGTRLTVV.

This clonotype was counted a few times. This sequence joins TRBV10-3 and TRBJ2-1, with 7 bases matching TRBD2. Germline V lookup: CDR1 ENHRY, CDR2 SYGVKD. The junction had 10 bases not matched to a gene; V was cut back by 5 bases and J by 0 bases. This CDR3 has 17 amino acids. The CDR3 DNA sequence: TGTGCCATCAGTTCCAAAGTGGGCGGGAGCTCCTACAATGAGCAGTTCTTC. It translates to CAISSKVGGSSYNEQFF.

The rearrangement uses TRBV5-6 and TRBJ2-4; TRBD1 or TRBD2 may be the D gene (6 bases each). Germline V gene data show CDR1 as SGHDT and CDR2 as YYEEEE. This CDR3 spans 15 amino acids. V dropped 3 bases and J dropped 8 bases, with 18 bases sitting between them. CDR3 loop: CASSYQGSGAHIQYF. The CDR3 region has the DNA TGTGCCAGCAGCTACCAGGGGTCGGGAGCACACATTCAGTACTTC. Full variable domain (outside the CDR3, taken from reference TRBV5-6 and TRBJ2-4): DAGVTQSPTHLIKTRGQQVTLRCSPKSGHDTVSWYQQALGQGPQFIFQYYEEEERQRGNFPDRFSGHQFPNYSSELNVNALLLGDSALYLCASSYQGSGAHIQYFGAGTRLSVL.

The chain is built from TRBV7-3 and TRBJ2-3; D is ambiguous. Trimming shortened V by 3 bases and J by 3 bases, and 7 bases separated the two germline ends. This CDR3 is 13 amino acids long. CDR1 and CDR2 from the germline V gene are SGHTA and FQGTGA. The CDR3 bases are TGTGCCAGCAGCTTGTATGGTACAGATACGCAGTATTTT. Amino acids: CASSLYGTDTQYF.